The 24 T cell receptor beta chains below come from one sample, sequenced in a study of blood T cell repertoires in COVID-19. Only in-frame clones appear in the TCRdb table, and some are missing; sequencing was by immunoSEQ multiplex PCR. The table lists about 170,000 clones, about 87% of them singletons. Source material: peripheral blood. These receptors originate from a man between 18 and 29 years old with active or convalescent COVID-19.

This clone was observed a single time. The chain recombines TRBV19 with TRBJ2-7; 12 bases are shared with TRBD2. V was clipped by 4 bases and J by 3 bases; unmatched bases: 1. The CDR3 has 14 residues. Germline V gene sequence: CDR1 LNHDA, CDR2 SQIVND (reference sequence). In DNA, the CDR3 is TGTGCCAGTAGTACACTAGCGGGGGGCTACGAGCAGTACTTC. Translated, it gives CASSTLAGGYEQYF.

This sequence joins TRBV4-1 and TRBJ1-2; 7 bases match TRBD1. CDR1 is MGHRA and CDR2 is YSYEKL in the germline V gene. CDR3 length equals 15 residues. V lost 3 bases, J lost 4 bases, and 8 bases stayed unmatched. This CDR3 reads CASSQTGTDSYGYTF. The CDR3, as DNA: TGCGCCAGCAGCCAGACCGGGACAGACTCCTATGGCTACACCTTC.

The CDR3 DNA reads as TGTGCCATCAACCCGGGACAAATATCAGATACGCAGTATTTT. Protein sequence: CAINPGQISDTQYF. This rearrangement joins TRBV10-3 to TRBJ2-3; D may be TRBD1 (6 bases). The CDR3 runs 14 residues. The germline V and J ends were trimmed by 7 bases and 4 bases, with 15 bases remaining between them. Germline CDR1 is ENHRY and CDR2 is SYGVKD.

The chain uses TRBV14 and TRBJ1-1; possibly TRBD1 for D (5 bases). Germline loops: CDR1 SGHDN, CDR2 FVKESK. This CDR3 has 13 residues. V lost 1 base, J lost 11 bases, and 14 bases lay in between. The CDR3 DNA reads as TGTGCCAGCAGCCAAGGCTCAGGGTGGGTGGCTTTCTTT. Its translation is CASSQGSGWVAFF.

This chain connects TRBV6-5 to TRBJ2-4, with a weak D call TRBD2 (5 bases). Germline V lookup: CDR1 MNHEY, CDR2 SVGAGI. The CDR3 loop spans 15 amino acids. V shed 6 bases and J shed 8 bases, with 20 bases lying between them. The CDR3 bases are TGTGCCAGCAGCCCCGGACTCATATTCCGCGACATTCAGTACTTC. It translates to CASSPGLIFRDIQYF.

In DNA form, the CDR3 reads TGTGCCAGCAGCTTAGACGGGAGATCAGATACGCAGTATTTT. Its protein is CASSLDGRSDTQYF. The chain combines TRBV7-2 with TRBJ2-3; weak D call: TRBD2 (6 bases). Germline-derived CDR1 and CDR2 are SGHTA and FQGNSA. The V end was cut by 1 base, the J end by 4 bases, with 9 bases between. The CDR3 runs to 14 residues.

The chain employs TRBV4-3 and TRBJ1-3; D call uncertain. This CDR3 is 13 amino acids long. The germline gives CDR1 LGHNA, CDR2 YSLEER. V lost 1 base to trimming and J lost 1 base, with 2 bases between them. CDR3 loop: CASSQASGNTIYF. In DNA, the CDR3 is TGCGCCAGCAGCCAAGCATCTGGAAACACCATATATTTT.

The chain joins TRBV29-1 to TRBJ2-1; maybe TRBD1 (6 bases). The CDR3 sequence is 18 residues long. Trimming cost V 3 bases and J 1 base, with 22 bases left between them. Germline CDR1 reads SQVTM; CDR2 reads ANQGSEA. The CDR3 DNA is TGCAGCGTTGACCCCCCCCCTGGACAGATAGCATCCTACAATGAGCAGTTCTTC. Protein: CSVDPPPGQIASYNEQFF.

The J gene is TRBJ1-1, the V gene TRBV19; D might be TRBD1 (5 bases). Germline values: CDR1 LNHDA, CDR2 SQIVND (reference sequence). Trimming removed 5 bases from V and 5 bases from J, with 15 bases in between. The CDR3 sequence is 14 residues long. The CDR3 loop is CASSQLGGGTEAFF. For the CDR3, the DNA is TGTGCCAGTAGTCAACTGGGCGGGGGGACTGAAGCTTTCTTT. Drawing the rest from reference TRBV19 and TRBJ1-1, the complete variable domain is DGGITQSPKYLFRKEGQNVTLSCEQNLNHDAMYWYRQDPGQGLRLIYYSQIVNDFQKGDIAEGYSVSREKKESFPLTVTSAQKNPTAFYLCASSQLGGGTEAFFGQGTRLTVV.

The CDR3 sequence: CASSYSRGDTEAFF. The CDR3 DNA reads TGTGCCAGCAGTTACTCTAGAGGTGACACTGAAGCTTTCTTT. This rearrangement joins TRBV6-6 to TRBJ1-1; D is ambiguous. The length of the CDR3 is 14 residues. Germline loops: CDR1 MNHNY, CDR2 SVGAGI (reference sequence). V gave up 0 bases and J gave up 3 bases, with 8 bases separating them.

CDR3 DNA: TGTGCCAGCAGCTTCGAAGCTTCACCCCTCCACTTT. Protein product: CASSFEASPLHF. J is TRBJ1-6 and V is TRBV5-6; no clear D gene. CDR1 and CDR2 (germline): SGHDT, YYEEEE. The CDR3 runs 12 residues. The V gene lost 2 bases and the J gene lost 9 bases, with 6 bases spanning the gap.

This clone was seen a handful of times. The chain is built from TRBV9 and TRBJ1-6, with a possible D match to TRBD1 (6 bases). CDR3 length: 15 residues. The ends were cut back, 5 bases at V and 9 bases at J, with 18 bases in the middle. Germline assignment: CDR1 SGDLS and CDR2 YYNGEE. CDR3 in DNA: TGTGCCAGCAGTGCTCGACAGGCGCCTCTTTCACCCCTCCACTTT. As protein: CASSARQAPLSPLHF.

The chain links TRBV11-3 to TRBJ1-5, with D perhaps matching TRBD1 (5 bases). V lost 4 bases and J lost 0, with 22 bases in between. The CDR3 has 19 residues. The V gene's germline CDR1 is SGHNT and CDR2 YENEEA. The CDR3 DNA follows: TGTGCCAGCAGCTGGACCCGGACACTGGGTACCCATAGCAATCAGCCCCAGCATTTT. Translation: CASSWTRTLGTHSNQPQHF.

The chain combines TRBV6-6 with TRBJ2-1, with 13 positions matching TRBD2. The CDR3 consists of 15 residues. V trimming: 6 bases; J trimming: 8 bases; junction bases outside the gene matches: 7. In germline, CDR1 is MNHNY, CDR2 SVGAGI (reference sequence). The CDR3 reads CASSGLAGVRDEQFF. The CDR3 region has the DNA TGTGCCAGCAGCGGACTAGCGGGGGTTAGGGATGAGCAGTTCTTC.

The chain combines TRBV5-4 with TRBJ1-2; D might be TRBD1 (5 bases). The CDR3 is 15 amino acids. V lost 1 base to trimming and J lost 6 bases, with 16 bases between them. From germline, CDR1 is SGHNT and CDR2 YYREEE (reference sequence). CDR3 region: CASSLNAGQHDGYTF. CDR3 nucleotide sequence: TGTGCCAGCAGCTTGAATGCAGGGCAGCACGATGGCTACACCTTC.

The V gene is TRBV11-2, the J gene TRBJ1-4; D unresolved. This CDR3 region has 19 residues. With 5 bases removed from V and 6 bases from J, the gap between germline ends came to 28 bases. Germline CDR1 and CDR2: SGHAT and FQNNGV. As DNA, the CDR3 is TGTGCCAGCAGCCTCCTGTTGGCTCTGGGCACTTCCTGGGATGAAAAACTGTTTTTT. Translating it yields CASSLLLALGTSWDEKLFF.

This rearrangement joins TRBV27 to TRBJ2-3, with D possibly TRBD1 on 6 matching bases. This CDR3 spans 14 amino acids. Trimming took 5 bases from V and 7 from J, leaving 16 bases between them. Germline assignment: CDR1 MNHEY and CDR2 SMNVEV (reference sequence). CDR3 sequence: CASSGGSSWNTQYF. The DNA of the CDR3 is TGTGCCAGCAGTGGGGGCAGCAGTTGGAATACGCAGTATTTT.

V is TRBV6-5 and J is TRBJ1-1, with a weak D call TRBD1 (6 bases). From germline, CDR1 is MNHEY and CDR2 SVGAGI. Trimming pared 2 bases from V and 5 bases from J, leaving 12 bases between. The CDR3 is made up of 14 amino acids. The CDR3 coding sequence is TGTGCCAGCAGTTACGTCGGGGGGCTGACTGAAGCTTTCTTT. This encodes CASSYVGGLTEAFF.

The V and J genes are TRBV28 and TRBJ1-5; TRBD1 might be the D (6 bases). This CDR3 is 16 amino acids long. V lost 8 bases and J lost 5, with 22 bases in between. Germline CDR1 reads MDHEN; CDR2 reads SYDVKM. CDR3 nucleotides: TGTGCCAGCTTCCGAGCTGTAGGGGGGGCCGATCAGCCCCAGCATTTT. Translated: CASFRAVGGADQPQHF.

The chain recombines TRBV28 with TRBJ2-7, with 7 bases lining up with TRBD1. Germline assignment: CDR1 MDHEN and CDR2 SYDVKM. This CDR3 has 14 residues. The ends lost 8 bases at V and 3 bases at J; junction bases unmatched: 10. CDR3 bases: TGTGCCAGCGCCCCCGGGACAGTCGACTACGAGCAGTACTTC. It codes for CASAPGTVDYEQYF.

The chain carries TRBV15 and TRBJ2-1, with D possibly matching TRBD2 (6 bases). CDR1 is LNHNV, CDR2 YYDKDF, per germline (reference sequence). Trimming stripped 8 bases from V and 4 bases from J, with 18 bases between. The CDR3 runs 15 residues. The CDR3 sequence is CATAGGGMGYNEQFF. DNA for the CDR3: TGTGCCACCGCAGGCGGCGGGATGGGGTACAATGAGCAGTTCTTC.

V is TRBV2 and J is TRBJ2-1; possible D gene TRBD2, 6 bases. Germline CDR1 SNHLY, CDR2 FYNNEI. This CDR3 comprises 15 residues. Trimming stripped 0 bases from V and 2 bases from J, with 8 bases between. The DNA for the CDR3 is TGTGCCAGCAGTGAAGCAGCGGGTACCTACAATGAGCAGTTCTTC. Its protein is CASSEAAGTYNEQFF. The variable domain in full, with the rest retrieved from reference TRBV2 and TRBJ2-1, is EPEVTQTPSHQVTQMGQEVILRCVPISNHLYFYWYRQILGQKVEFLVSFYNNEISEKSEIFDDQFSVERPDGSNFTLKIRSTKLEDSAMYFCASSEAAGTYNEQFFGPGTRLTVL.

The J gene is TRBJ2-1, the V gene TRBV5-1; D unclear. CDR1 and CDR2 (germline): SGHRS, YFSETQ. Trimming left V 5 bases short and J 7 bases short, with 7 bases between. This CDR3 spans 11 amino acids. This chain's CDR3 is CASSPLNEQFF. The DNA of the CDR3 is TGCGCCAGCAGTCCCCTTAATGAGCAGTTCTTC.

The chain has TRBV7-9 and TRBJ1-3; TRBD1 matches at 8 bases. The CDR3 is made up of 13 amino acids. V lost 5 bases to trimming and J lost 9 bases; unmatched junction nucleotides: 6. The germline CDR1 and CDR2 sequences are SEHNR and FQNEAQ (reference sequence). The CDR3 sequence is CASSLGTGRTIYF. The CDR3 nucleotides read TGTGCCAGCAGCCTGGGGACAGGTCGCACCATATATTTT. The whole variable domain, filled in from reference TRBV7-9 and TRBJ1-3, reads DTGVSQNPRHKITKRGQNVTFRCDPISEHNRLYWYRQTLGQGPEFLTYFQNEAQLEKSRLLSDRFSAERPKGSFSTLEIQRTEQGDSAMYLCASSLGTGRTIYFGEGSWLTVV.